This T cell receptor (beta chain) was retrieved from a study of shared clonotypes between healthy human individuals. Study-level findings and limits: In general, naive subsets displayed greater estimated richness than memory subsets did. Sampling used blood alone; tissue repertoires probably differ.

Generated by immunoSEQ multiplex PCR, the TCRdb table keeps only in-frame clones and is missing some. The profile shows about 610,000 clones, 95% to 98% of them singletons. With respect to this clone: Its antigen remains unknown.

The sequenced sample consisted of naive CD4+ T cells sorted from blood. Noted subset: CD45RA+ positively selected. This clonotype originated in a woman in her twenties or thirties in good health.

This CDR3 is CASSLSVDNTQYF. CDR3 sequence (DNA): TGTGCCAGCAGTTTATCAGTGGACAATACGCAGTATTTT. This rearrangement joins TRBV28 to TRBJ2-3, with TRBD1 as a possible D gene (5 bases). V was shortened by 1 base and J by 7 bases, with 9 bases between the two germline ends. The CDR3 runs 13 residues. Germline values: CDR1 MDHEN, CDR2 SYDVKM.